This TCR beta chain stems from a study of blood T cell repertoires in COVID-19. About the study: The United States, Italy and Spain were the sources of the acute and convalescent COVID-19 samples. Nucleic acid was either cDNA or gDNA, and it came from T cells, B-cell-depleted T cells, or PBMCs.

Sequencing used immunoSEQ multiplex PCR; TCRdb keeps in-frame clones, though not all of them. This table holds fewer than 85,000 clones, around 67% found once. The sequence was collected from a human donor with acute or convalescent COVID-19. The donor label of this sample is uncertain. The sample taken for sequencing was peripheral blood.

Here the CDR3 reads CASSLARSAGEQYF. DNA for the CDR3: TGTGCCAGCAGCTTAGCCCGATCGGCGGGGGAGCAGTACTTC. The rearrangement uses TRBV7-9 and TRBJ2-7; the D gene is possibly TRBD2 (6 bases). The CDR3 length is 14 residues. Trimming took 0 bases from V and 7 from J, leaving 13 bases between them. CDR1 is SEHNR, CDR2 FQNEAQ, per germline (reference sequence).